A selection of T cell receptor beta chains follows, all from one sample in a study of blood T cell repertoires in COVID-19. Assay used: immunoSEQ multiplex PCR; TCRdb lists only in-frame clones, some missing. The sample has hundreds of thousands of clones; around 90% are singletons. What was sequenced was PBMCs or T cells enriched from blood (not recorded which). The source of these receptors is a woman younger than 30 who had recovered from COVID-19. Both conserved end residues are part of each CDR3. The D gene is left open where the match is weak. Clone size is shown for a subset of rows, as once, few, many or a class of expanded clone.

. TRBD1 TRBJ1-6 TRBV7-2 TGTGCCAGCAGCGCACGGACAGGGTTCGGTGTTAATTCACCCCTCCACTTT CASSARTGFGVNSPLHF
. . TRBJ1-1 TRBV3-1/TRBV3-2 TGTGCCAGCAGCCAACTTTTGAACACTGAAGCTTTCTTT CASSQLLNTEAFF
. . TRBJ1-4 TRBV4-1 TGCGCCAGCAGCCCCCCAAACGGTGAAAAACTGTTTTTT CASSPPNGEKLFF
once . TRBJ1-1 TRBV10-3 TGTGCCATCAGTAAGACGCAAGACATGAACACTGAAGCTTTCTTT CAISKTQDMNTEAFF
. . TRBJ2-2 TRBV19 TGTGCCAGTAGTCCTGACACCGGGGAGCTGTTTTTT CASSPDTGELFF
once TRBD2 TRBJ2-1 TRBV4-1 TGCGCCAGCAGCCAAGGTTACGGACTAGTCTTGATGAGGCCGTACAATGAGCAGTTCTTC CASSQGYGLVLMRPYNEQFF
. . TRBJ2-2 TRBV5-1 TGCGCCAGCAGCCAAACCCGGGGCACCGGGGAGCTGTTTTTT CASSQTRGTGELFF
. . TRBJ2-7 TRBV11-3 TGTGCCAGCAGTGATGGGGGGATCCACGAGCAGTACTTC CASSDGGIHEQYF
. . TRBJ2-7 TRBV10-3 TGTGCCATCAGAAGCGGAGGGACCACCGCCTACGAGCAGTACTTC CAIRSGGTTAYEQYF
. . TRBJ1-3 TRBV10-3 TGTGCCATCAGTGTCGCAGGGCCCCGCCGCTCTGGAAACACCATATATTTT CAISVAGPRRSGNTIYF
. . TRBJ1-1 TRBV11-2 TGTGCCAGCAGCACCTACAGGAACACTGAAGCTTTCTTT CASSTYRNTEAFF
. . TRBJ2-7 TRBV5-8 TGTGCCAGCAGCTTGGGTGGGCCCTACGAGCAGTACTTC CASSLGGPYEQYF
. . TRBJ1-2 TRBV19 TGTGCCAGTAGTATAGGAGGCAGGGGAAAAGGCTACACCTTC CASSIGGRGKGYTF
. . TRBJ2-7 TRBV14 TGTGCCAGCAGCCAAGAAAGGACGGACGTCCCGGGGAACGAGCAGTACTTC CASSQERTDVPGNEQYF
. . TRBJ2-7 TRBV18 TGTGCCAGCTCACCAGTCGTATGGGGGGTCGAGCAGTACTTC CASSPVVWGVEQYF
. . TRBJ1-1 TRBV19 TGTGCCAGTCAGGAGGAGTACACTGAAGCTTTCTTT CASQEEYTEAFF
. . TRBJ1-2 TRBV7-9 TGTGCCAGCAGCCCAAACGGGGAGAACTATGGCTACACCTTC CASSPNGENYGYTF
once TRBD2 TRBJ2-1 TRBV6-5 TGTGCCAGCAGTTACACTAGCGGATGGGACAATGAGCAGTTCTTC CASSYTSGWDNEQFF
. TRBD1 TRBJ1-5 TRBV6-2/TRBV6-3 TGTGCCAGCAGCCCAGGGGGAAGTTACAATCAGCCCCAGCATTTT CASSPGGSYNQPQHF
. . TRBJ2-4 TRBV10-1 TGCGCCAGCAGTGAGTCTCCGGGGAACATTCAGTACTTC CASSESPGNIQYF
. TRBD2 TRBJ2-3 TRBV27 TGTGCCAGCAGTCCCCGAATGGCTCGGGGGGTGAGCACAGATACGCAGTATTTT CASSPRMARGVSTDTQYF
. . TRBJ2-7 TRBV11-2 TGTGCCAGCAGCCGTTGGCGGGAGCAGTACTTC CASSRWREQYF
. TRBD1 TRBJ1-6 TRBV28 TGTGCCAGCATCCTTTCAGGGGGCTTGGACGATTCACCCCTCCACTTT CASILSGGLDDSPLHF
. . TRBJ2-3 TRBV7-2 TGTGCCAGCAGCTCACTAAACTATAGCCCGCAGTATTTT CASSSLNYSPQYF